This passage covers 15 T cell receptor beta chains from one sample sequenced in a study of immune evolution from preneoplasia to lung adenocarcinoma. Sequenced by immunoSEQ multiplex PCR; TCRdb stores in-frame clones only, minus some. The table records about 6,100 clones, roughly 80% of them present only once. The sequenced sample was FFPE adjacent normal lung tissue. The receptors shown here come from a donor at least 70 years old with lung adenocarcinoma.

CDR3 in DNA: TGTGCCTGGAGTAGGGGGGAGATTGAAGCTTTCTTT. This gives the protein CAWSRGEIEAFF. V gene TRBV30 combines with J gene TRBJ1-1, with TRBD1 as a possible D gene (6 bases). Trimming took off 2 bases at V and 7 bases at J, with 11 bases between the two ends. The germline CDR1 and CDR2 sequences are GTSNPN and SVGIG (reference sequence). The CDR3 is 12 residues long.

The chain uses TRBV19 and TRBJ2-7; D ambiguous. The V gene lost 5 bases and the J gene lost 1 base, with 6 bases spanning the gap. The CDR3 contains 12 residues. Germline V gene data show CDR1 as LNHDA and CDR2 as SQIVND (reference sequence). The CDR3, as DNA: TGTGCCAGTAGTGGGATTTCCTACGAGCAGTACTTC. Translated, it gives CASSGISYEQYF.

V is TRBV19 and J is TRBJ2-1; 8 nucleotides align to TRBD2. Germline V gives CDR1 LNHDA, CDR2 SQIVND (reference sequence). The CDR3 is 15 amino acids. V lost 0 bases and J lost 7; bases outside the gene matches: 5. This CDR3 reads CASSIDPGLGNEQFF. For the CDR3, the DNA is TGTGCCAGTAGTATAGATCCGGGACTAGGGAATGAGCAGTTCTTC.

This sequence joins TRBV10-3 and TRBJ1-5, with 7 bases lining up with TRBD1. CDR1 and CDR2 (germline): ENHRY, SYGVKD. V was clipped by 10 bases and J by 6 bases; unmatched bases: 6. The CDR3 spans 12 residues. This CDR3 reads CATSGGGQPQHF. DNA for the CDR3: TGTGCCACCTCAGGGGGAGGTCAGCCCCAGCATTTT.

V and J are TRBV30 and TRBJ1-5; TRBD1 aligns across 7 bases. V shed 2 bases, J shed 0 bases, and the junction held 4 bases outside the gene matches. CDR1 is GTSNPN and CDR2 is SVGIG in the germline V gene (reference sequence). The CDR3 loop spans 15 amino acids. The CDR3 reads CAWSLGQYSNQPQHF. In DNA, the CDR3 is TGTGCCTGGAGTCTGGGACAGTATAGCAATCAGCCCCAGCATTTT.

This chain joins TRBV7-8 and TRBJ2-7; no definite D call. The CDR3 has 13 amino acids. Germline assignment: CDR1 SGHVS and CDR2 FQNEAQ. The germline V and J ends were trimmed by 4 bases and 2 bases, with 9 bases remaining between them. The CDR3 is CASSSGRAYEQYF. CDR3 in DNA: TGTGCCAGCAGCTCTGGACGGGCCTACGAGCAGTACTTC.

This chain joins TRBV7-3 and TRBJ2-3; D tentatively reads TRBD1 or TRBD2 (5 bases each). Trimming left V 1 base short and J 5 bases short, with 7 bases between. The CDR3 covers 13 residues. Looked up from germline, CDR1 is SGHTA and CDR2 is FQGTGA. CDR3 in amino acids: CASSLNGGDTQYF. The CDR3 DNA reads TGTGCCAGCAGCTTAAATGGGGGAGATACGCAGTATTTT.

This chain uses TRBV7-9 with TRBJ2-1, with D possibly being TRBD2 (6 bases). Germline loops: CDR1 SEHNR, CDR2 FQNEAQ (reference sequence). Trimming shortened V by 3 bases and J by 2 bases, and 8 bases separated the two germline ends. This CDR3 spans 14 amino acids. The CDR3 bases are TGTGCCAGCAGCTTTAGCGGAGCCTACAATGAGCAGTTCTTC. As protein: CASSFSGAYNEQFF.

The rearrangement links TRBV7-8 to TRBJ1-3; D possibly corresponds to TRBD1 (6 bases). V dropped 4 bases and J dropped 0 bases, with 13 bases sitting between them. Germline loops: CDR1 SGHVS, CDR2 FQNEAQ. The CDR3 contains 16 residues. CDR3 loop: CASSYSGESSGNTIYF. Written as DNA, the CDR3 is TGTGCCAGCAGCTACTCAGGGGAAAGCTCTGGAAACACCATATATTTT.

V gene TRBV11-3 combines with J gene TRBJ2-7, with 7 bases that match TRBD1. V gave up 4 bases and J gave up 13 bases; unmatched junction bases: 13. The CDR3 consists of 13 residues. The germline gives CDR1 SGHNT, CDR2 YENEEA. The CDR3 spells CASSSHPGQADYF. The DNA for the CDR3 is TGTGCCAGCAGCTCCCACCCCGGACAGGCGGACTACTTC.

CDR3 sequence: CAWSPAALWNTEAFF. The CDR3 DNA reads TGTGCCTGGAGTCCGGCAGCGTTATGGAACACTGAAGCTTTCTTT. The chain is built from TRBV30 and TRBJ1-1; no clear D. The germline V gene encodes CDR1 GTSNPN and CDR2 SVGIG (reference sequence). There are 15 residues in the CDR3. V was pared by 2 bases and J by 1 base, with 14 bases between.

The chain links TRBV19 to TRBJ2-7; the D is unclear. Germline V gene lookup returns CDR1 LNHDA and CDR2 SQIVND (reference sequence). V lost 3 bases and J lost 0, with 6 bases in between. The CDR3 has 13 residues. The DNA for the CDR3 is TGTGCCAGTAGTATGCCCAGCTCCTACGAGCAGTACTTC. Translation gives CASSMPSSYEQYF.

The chain couples TRBV10-2 to TRBJ2-3; the match to TRBD2 covers 7 bases. Germline values: CDR1 WSHSY, CDR2 SAAADI. The CDR3 loop spans 13 amino acids. The V gene end was trimmed by 6 bases and the J gene end by 2 bases; junction bases not matched to a gene: 2. CDR3 amino acids: CASRLANTDTQYF. The CDR3 nucleotides read TGCGCCAGCAGACTAGCGAACACAGATACGCAGTATTTT.

This chain links TRBV27 with TRBJ1-1, with a weak D call TRBD1 (6 bases). V was trimmed by 0 bases and J by 7 bases, leaving 12 bases between them. The V gene's germline CDR1 is MNHEY and CDR2 SMNVEV (reference sequence). This CDR3 region has 14 residues. The CDR3 loop is CASSLSGARIEAFF. CDR3 DNA sequence: TGTGCCAGCAGTTTATCGGGGGCCCGGATTGAAGCTTTCTTT.

This clone was seen only once. The chain combines TRBV6-1 with TRBJ2-3; 7 nucleotides agree with TRBD1. Germline V gives CDR1 MNHNS, CDR2 SASEGT. This CDR3 region has 13 residues. J gave up 5 bases and V 7 bases, and 6 bases lay outside the gene matches. CDR3 region: CASMTDRLDTQYF. DNA of the CDR3: TGTGCCAGCATGACGGACAGGTTAGATACGCAGTATTTT.